A selection of T cell receptor beta chains follows, all from one sample in a study of OX40 agonist ivuxolimab in advanced cancers. The data were produced by immunoSEQ multiplex PCR, yet TCRdb's version contains in-frame clones alone and is incomplete. The repertoire includes some 59,000 clones, approximately 82% of them detected once, and 2.4% sits in the top ten. The sequencing used CD4+ or CD8+ T cells sorted from blood, collected in a trial of the OX40 agonist ivuxolimab. The receptor source for this set is an adult with an advanced solid tumor such as melanoma, head and neck, liver or kidney cancer. Each CDR3 is given with its conserved first and last residue. A D gene is named only where the DNA matches it firmly. Clone size, where shown, is once, few, many, or a class for clones that have expanded.

D,V,size,J,CDR3,DNA
.,TRBV7-8,.,TRBJ1-2,CASSLDEDGYTF,TGTGCCAGCAGCCTAGATGAAGATGGCTACACCTTC
TRBD2,TRBV10-3,.,TRBJ2-1,CAISSDSGGAYNEQFF,TGTGCCATCAGCTCCGATAGCGGGGGGGCTTACAATGAGCAGTTCTTC
TRBD1,TRBV10-2,.,TRBJ1-2,CASSPGQGNPYGYTF,TGCGCCAGCTCCCCGGGACAGGGGAATCCTTATGGCTACACCTTC
TRBD1,TRBV7-9,.,TRBJ1-6,CASSLAAGQGDSPLHF,TGTGCCAGCAGCTTAGCGGCGGGACAGGGGGATTCACCCCTCCACTTT
TRBD2,TRBV7-2,.,TRBJ2-3,CASSSGHLAGDTQYF,TGTGCCAGCAGCTCCGGACACCTAGCGGGGGATACGCAGTATTTT
TRBD1,TRBV29-1,.,TRBJ1-2,CSVETGGGYGYTF,TGCAGCGTTGAAACAGGGGGCGGGTATGGCTACACCTTC
TRBD1,TRBV6-1,.,TRBJ1-2,CASSDLDRVYYGYTF,TGTGCCAGCAGTGATCTGGACAGGGTTTACTATGGCTACACCTTC
.,TRBV7-9,.,TRBJ2-5,CASSPNVGPGETQYF,TGTGCCAGCAGCCCCAACGTTGGACCGGGGGAGACCCAGTACTTC
.,TRBV4-2,.,TRBJ2-1,CASSQDRWGGVNEQFF,TGTGCCAGCAGCCAAGATAGGTGGGGGGGCGTGAATGAGCAGTTCTTC
TRBD2,TRBV7-6,.,TRBJ2-2,CASSPGLAGALRTGELFF,TGTGCCAGCAGCCCCGGACTAGCGGGGGCCCTACGTACCGGGGAGCTGTTTTTT
.,TRBV5-1,.,TRBJ1-5,CASSLVGGQDQPQHF,TGCGCCAGCAGCTTGGTAGGGGGTCAGGATCAGCCCCAGCATTTT
.,TRBV4-3,.,TRBJ2-5,CASSEDQGVVTQYF,TGCGCCAGCAGCGAAGACCAGGGAGTTGTGACCCAGTACTTC
.,TRBV15,.,TRBJ2-3,CATSRDVWTDTQYF,TGTGCCACCAGCAGAGATGTTTGGACAGATACGCAGTATTTT
.,TRBV7-2,.,TRBJ2-3,CASKRMGTTDTQYF,TGTGCCAGCAAAAGAATGGGGACTACAGATACGCAGTATTTT
.,TRBV9,once,TRBJ1-1,CASSPRTEAFF,TGTGCCAGCAGCCCCCGAACTGAAGCTTTCTTT